The 24 T cell receptor beta chains reported below all come from one sample, sequenced in a study of metastatic and nonmetastatic thyroid tumors. Patients were all untreated before their thyroid surgery. Via MiXCR, TCRdb re-called the PCR reads. Of around 40,000 clones in the sample, roughly 15% were seen once. The specimen was blood. The receptors derive from a male donor with papillary thyroid cancer or a benign thyroid nodule (not recorded which). Some clones in this sample may be carry-over from other donors' samples.

This clone was detected many times. The chain joins TRBV5-5 to TRBJ2-2, with D uncertain. Germline V gives CDR1 SGHKS, CDR2 YYEKEE (reference sequence). The CDR3 is 14 amino acids. V was trimmed by 8 bases and J by 0 bases, leaving 11 bases between them. The CDR3 is CASVHASNTGELFF. CDR3 nucleotide sequence: TGTGCCAGTGTCCATGCCTCGAACACCGGGGAGCTGTTTTTT.

Of note for this clone: A clone one base away is much larger, so this may be a read error. The rearrangement joins TRBV10-3 to TRBJ2-1; 10 bases match TRBD1. Germline values: CDR1 ENHRY, CDR2 SYGVKD. This CDR3 spans 19 amino acids. CDR3 sequence (DNA): TGTGCCATCAGCGCGGAGACAGGGGGCCTCTCATTAGCGAACAATGATCAGTTCTTC. Protein: CAISAETGGLSLANNDQFF.

This clone was observed many times. The V gene is TRBV20-1, the J gene TRBJ2-5; D is ambiguous. CDR1 is DFQATT, CDR2 SNEGSKA, per germline (reference sequence). The V end was cut by 0 bases, the J end by 2 bases, with 10 bases between. The CDR3 spans 14 residues. This CDR3 reads CSARDGRIQETQYF. In DNA, the CDR3 is TGCAGTGCTAGAGATGGTCGAATTCAAGAGACCCAGTACTTC.

In this sample, this clone is medium-sized. This chain connects TRBV27 to TRBJ2-7; D is possibly TRBD2 (6 bases). With 6 bases removed from V and 0 bases from J, the gap between germline ends came to 15 bases. Germline V gives CDR1 MNHEY, CDR2 SMNVEV (reference sequence). The CDR3 totals 15 residues. CDR3 sequence reads: CASSLGAGSSYEQYF. DNA for the CDR3: TGTGCCAGCAGCTTAGGGGCGGGAAGCTCCTACGAGCAGTACTTC.

CDR3 residues: CSAINSGANVLTF. The CDR3 DNA is TGCAGTGCCATTAACTCTGGGGCCAACGTCCTGACTTTC. The gene calls are TRBV20-1 and TRBJ2-6, with D uncertain. Trimming removed 6 bases at V and 0 bases at J, with 6 bases between. The CDR3 runs to 13 residues. CDR1 DFQATT and CDR2 SNEGSKA come from the germline V gene (reference sequence).

Ten or more counts support this clone. The chain has TRBV12-3 or TRBV12-4 and TRBJ2-2; D is ambiguous. Trimming took off 3 bases at V and 8 bases at J, with 10 bases between the two ends. This CDR3 comprises 13 residues. As DNA, the CDR3 is TGTGCCAGCAGTTTTCAAGTCAGAGGGGAGCTGTTTTTT. It is translated as CASSFQVRGELFF.

This clone was observed many times. V is TRBV5-8 and J is TRBJ2-3; weak D call: TRBD2 (7 bases). From germline, CDR1 is SGHTS and CDR2 YDEGEE. The germline V and J ends were trimmed by 6 bases and 2 bases, with 13 bases remaining between them. There are 14 residues in the CDR3. This chain's CDR3 is CASTFGGPTDTQYF. The CDR3, as DNA: TGTGCCAGCACCTTCGGGGGGCCCACAGATACGCAGTATTTT.

In this sample, this clone turned up a few times. One junction end disagrees with the germline gene, perhaps due to a read error. This sequence joins TRBV6-2 or TRBV6-3 and TRBJ2-2, with D possibly being TRBD2 (6 bases). The CDR3 loop spans 13 amino acids. Germline CDR1 and CDR2: MNHEY and SVGEGT. Here the CDR3 reads CASSASESWDLFF. Written as DNA, the CDR3 is TGTGCCAGCAGCGCTAGCGAATCCTGGGATCTGTTTTTT.

At least ten counts were recorded for this clone. This chain's CDR3 is CAISEGTFEQFF. The CDR3, as DNA: TGTGCCATCAGTGAGGGGACATTTGAGCAGTTCTTC. The gene calls are TRBV10-3 and TRBJ2-1, with D maybe TRBD1 (6 bases). Germline CDR1 and CDR2: ENHRY and SYGVKD. The V end was cut by 2 bases, the J end by 9 bases, with 8 bases between. The CDR3 runs 12 residues.

This clone was observed at least ten times. J is TRBJ2-7 and V is TRBV4-1, with 7 bases fitting TRBD1. V gave up 0 bases and J gave up 4 bases; unmatched junction bases: 6. CDR3 length: 15 amino acids. Per the germline V gene, CDR1 is MGHRA and CDR2 is YSYEKL. The chain's CDR3 is CASSQERDRSYEQYF. CDR3 sequence (DNA): TGCGCCAGCAGCCAAGAAAGGGACAGAAGTTACGAGCAGTACTTC.

By sample fraction, this clone is medium-sized (0.01 to 0.1%). The chain uses TRBV6-5 and TRBJ2-1; D not certain. This CDR3 spans 16 amino acids. V shed 2 bases and J shed 10 bases, with 21 bases lying between them. The germline V gene has CDR1 MNHEY and CDR2 SVGAGI. This CDR3 reads CASSYTSSPMAQEQFF. The CDR3, as DNA: TGTGCCAGCAGTTACACAAGTTCCCCCATGGCGCAGGAGCAGTTCTTC.

CDR3 amino acids: CASSEGGYSNQPQHF. CDR3 sequence (DNA): TGTGCCAGCAGTGAGGGAGGTTATAGCAATCAGCCCCAGCATTTT. The chain has TRBV27 and TRBJ1-5, with D unresolved. The germline V and J ends were trimmed by 5 bases and 0 bases, with 11 bases remaining between them. Germline V lookup: CDR1 MNHEY, CDR2 SMNVEV (reference sequence). The CDR3 runs 15 residues.

This clone was observed a single time. The CDR3, as DNA: TGCGCCAGCAGCTTACTAGCGGGAGCAGATACGCAGTATTTT. Its protein product is CASSLLAGADTQYF. This chain connects TRBV5-1 to TRBJ2-3, with 11 bases that match TRBD2. This CDR3 has 14 residues. Trimming took 2 bases from V and 4 from J; bases not matched to a gene: 0. Looked up from germline, CDR1 is SGHRS and CDR2 is YFSETQ.

This clone was recorded many times. Other DNA variants within this sample encode the same CDR3. The rearrangement links TRBV19 to TRBJ1-4, with D unclear. This CDR3 has 14 amino acids. V lost 8 bases to trimming and J lost 1 base, with 11 bases between them. Per the germline V gene, CDR1 is LNHDA and CDR2 is SQIVND (reference sequence). The CDR3 here is CASQSTITNEKLFF. DNA for the CDR3: TGTGCCAGTCAATCTACCATAACTAATGAAAAACTGTTTTTT.

This clone was recorded at least ten times. At one boundary the junction diverges from the germline segment, which might be a read error. The chain uses TRBV28 and TRBJ1-3; no reliable D call. The CDR3 spans 12 residues. Germline values: CDR1 MDHEN, CDR2 SYDVKM. CDR3 region: CASSSQTGRFHF. DNA for the CDR3: TGTGCCAGCAGCTCCCAAACGGGCCGGTTCCATTTT.

As for this clone: At one of its ends the junction is not consistent with the germline gene, which may arise from a read error. The chain is built from TRBV6-5 and TRBJ1-2; D may be TRBD1 (5 bases). The CDR3 consists of 12 residues. Looked up from germline, CDR1 is MNHEY and CDR2 is SVGAGI. The CDR3 loop is CVSITGLGGYNF. The CDR3 bases are TGTGTCAGCATTACAGGCTTGGGTGGCTACAACTTC.

This clone was observed at least ten times. The genes are TRBV5-4 and TRBJ2-5; the match to TRBD1 covers 9 bases. V shed 3 bases and J 5 bases; nucleotides not matched to a gene: 8. Germline V gives CDR1 SGHNT, CDR2 YYREEE (reference sequence). The CDR3 covers 15 residues. CDR3 protein: CASSSWGQGFETQYF. CDR3 bases: TGTGCCAGCAGCTCCTGGGGACAGGGTTTTGAGACCCAGTACTTC.

At least ten counts were recorded for this clone. The chain combines TRBV6-1 with TRBJ2-5; TRBD2 agrees at 12 bases. The germline V gene encodes CDR1 MNHNS and CDR2 SASEGT. V was pared by 4 bases and J by 2 bases, with 2 bases of the junction left unmatched. The CDR3 consists of 15 residues. The CDR3 spells CASSGLAGAQETQYF. CDR3 bases: TGTGCCAGCAGTGGACTAGCGGGGGCACAAGAGACCCAGTACTTC.

This clone qualifies as medium-sized. V gene TRBV12-3 or TRBV12-4 combines with J gene TRBJ1-2; 7 bases align to TRBD1. The CDR3 length is 12 residues. The V and J ends lost 7 bases and 6 bases, in that order; junction bases with no gene match: 5. CDR3 sequence (DNA): TGTGCCAGCATCGACAGGGAGGATGGCTACACCTTC. It translates to CASIDREDGYTF.

This clone appeared a few times. At one boundary the junction diverges from the germline segment, which might be a read error. V usage is TRBV12-3 or TRBV12-4 and J usage is TRBJ2-5, with 16 bases identical to TRBD2. CDR3 size: 14 residues. The CDR3: CARGTSGGDRTEYF. The CDR3 DNA is TGTGCCAGAGGGACTAGCGGGGGGGATCGGACCGAGTACTTC.

Note on this clone: An end of the junction does not agree with germline; a read error may underlie this. The chain employs TRBV11-2 and TRBJ2-1; a weak D match, TRBD2 (6 bases). Germline CDR1 SGHAT, CDR2 FQNNGV. This CDR3 is 18 amino acids long. The CDR3 is CASSLGLAWPASYNEQSF. For the CDR3, the DNA is TGTGCCAGCAGCTTAGGTCTAGCGTGGCCTGCCTCCTACAATGAGCAGTCCTTC.

The chain employs TRBV20-1 and TRBJ2-3; D is ambiguous. This CDR3 contains 16 residues. Germline assignment: CDR1 DFQATT and CDR2 SNEGSKA (reference sequence). V was trimmed by 8 bases and J by 2 bases, leaving 23 bases between them. The CDR3 is CSSDDLAGSNTDTQYF. The DNA of the CDR3 is TGCAGTTCTGACGACTTAGCTGGGTCGAACACAGATACGCAGTATTTT.

The J gene is TRBJ2-2, the V gene TRBV3-1, with a weak D call TRBD1 (5 bases). The ends were cut back, 1 base at V and 2 bases at J, with 8 bases in the middle. Germline CDR1 and CDR2: LGHDT and YNNKEL (reference sequence). The CDR3 is 15 amino acids. The CDR3 spells CASSQGGPNTGELFF. In DNA form, the CDR3 reads TGTGCCAGCAGCCAAGGGGGCCCCAACACCGGGGAGCTGTTTTTT.

This clone was seen at least ten times. J is TRBJ1-1 and V is TRBV6-1; weak D call: TRBD1 (6 bases). Germline CDR1 reads MNHNS; CDR2 reads SASEGT. V was clipped by 6 bases and J by 4 bases, with 21 bases between them. This CDR3 contains 16 residues. CDR3 in amino acids: CASSPPHLDSLTEAFF. Here the CDR3 DNA reads TGTGCCAGCAGCCCTCCTCACTTGGACAGCCTCACTGAAGCTTTCTTT.